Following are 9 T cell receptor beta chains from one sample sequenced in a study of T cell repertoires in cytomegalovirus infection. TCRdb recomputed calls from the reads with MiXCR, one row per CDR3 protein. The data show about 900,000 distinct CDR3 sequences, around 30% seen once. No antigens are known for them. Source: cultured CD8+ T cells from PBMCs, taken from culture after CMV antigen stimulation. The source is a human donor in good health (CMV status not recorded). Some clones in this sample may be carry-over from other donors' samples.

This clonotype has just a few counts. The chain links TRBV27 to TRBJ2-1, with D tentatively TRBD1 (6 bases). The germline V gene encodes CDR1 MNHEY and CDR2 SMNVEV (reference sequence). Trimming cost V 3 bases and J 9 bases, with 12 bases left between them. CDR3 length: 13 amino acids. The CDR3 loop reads CASSLGHFSEQFF. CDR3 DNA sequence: TGTGCCAGCAGTTTGGGACATTTCAGTGAGCAGTTCTTC.

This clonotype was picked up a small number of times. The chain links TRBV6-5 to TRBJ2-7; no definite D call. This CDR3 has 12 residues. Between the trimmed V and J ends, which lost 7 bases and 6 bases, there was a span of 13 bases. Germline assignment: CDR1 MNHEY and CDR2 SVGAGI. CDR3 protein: CASTSTHFEQYF. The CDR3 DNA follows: TGTGCCAGCACCTCAACTCACTTCGAGCAGTACTTC.

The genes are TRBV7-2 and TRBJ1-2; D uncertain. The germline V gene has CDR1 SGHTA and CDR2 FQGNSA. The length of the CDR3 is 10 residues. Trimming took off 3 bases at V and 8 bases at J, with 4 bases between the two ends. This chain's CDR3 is CASSFVGYTF. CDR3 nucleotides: TGTGCCAGCAGCTTCGTCGGCTACACCTTC.

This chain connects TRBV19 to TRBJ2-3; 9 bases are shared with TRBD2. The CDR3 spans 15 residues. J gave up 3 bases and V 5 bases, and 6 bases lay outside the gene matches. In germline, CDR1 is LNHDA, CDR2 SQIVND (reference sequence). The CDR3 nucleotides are TGTGCCAGTAGTGTCTTAGCGGGGGTAACAGATACGCAGTATTTT. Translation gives CASSVLAGVTDTQYF.

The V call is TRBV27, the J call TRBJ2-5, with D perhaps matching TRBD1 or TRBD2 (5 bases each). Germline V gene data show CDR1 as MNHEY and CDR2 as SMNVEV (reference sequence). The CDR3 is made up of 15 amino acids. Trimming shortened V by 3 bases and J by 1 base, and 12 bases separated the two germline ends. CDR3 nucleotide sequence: TGTGCCAGCAGTTTCCTGGGGGATTCCCAAGAGACCCAGTACTTC. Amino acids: CASSFLGDSQETQYF.

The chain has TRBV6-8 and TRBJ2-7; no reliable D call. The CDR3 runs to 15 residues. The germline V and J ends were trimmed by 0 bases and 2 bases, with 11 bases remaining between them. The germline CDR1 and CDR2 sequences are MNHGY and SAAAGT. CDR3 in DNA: TGTGCCAGCAGTTACTCGGCCCTCCGGGCCTACGAGCAGTACGTC. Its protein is CASSYSALRAYEQYV.

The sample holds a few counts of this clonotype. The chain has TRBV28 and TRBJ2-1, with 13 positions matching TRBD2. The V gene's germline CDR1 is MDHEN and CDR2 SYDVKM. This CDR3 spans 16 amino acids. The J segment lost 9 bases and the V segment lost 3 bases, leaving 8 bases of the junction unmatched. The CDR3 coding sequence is TGTGCCAGCAGTTTTACCGGACTAGCGGGGGAGGGTGAGCAGTTCTTC. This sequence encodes CASSFTGLAGEGEQFF.

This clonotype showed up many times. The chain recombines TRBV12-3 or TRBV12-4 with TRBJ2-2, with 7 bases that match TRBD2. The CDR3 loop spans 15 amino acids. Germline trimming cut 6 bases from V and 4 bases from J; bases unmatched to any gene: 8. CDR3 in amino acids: CASSLPPGGTGELFF. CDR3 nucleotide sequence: TGTGCCAGCAGCTTACCCCCGGGGGGCACCGGGGAGCTGTTTTTT.

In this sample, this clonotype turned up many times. The CDR3 bases are TGTGCCAGCAGCTCGACAGGTTATTCACCCCTCCACTTT. As protein: CASSSTGYSPLHF. The chain uses TRBV7-2 and TRBJ1-6; D might be TRBD1 (6 bases). The CDR3 runs 13 residues. The V gene's germline CDR1 is SGHTA and CDR2 FQGNSA. Trimming removed 4 bases at V and 8 bases at J, with 9 bases between. The complete variable domain, with remaining parts taken from reference TRBV7-2 and TRBJ1-6, reads GAGVSQSPSNKVTEKGKDVELRCDPISGHTALYWYRQSLGQGLEFLIYFQGNSAPDKSGLPSDRFSAERTGGSVSTLTIQRTQQEDSAVYLCASSSTGYSPLHFGNGTRLTVT.